Following are 17 T cell receptor beta chains from one sample sequenced in a study of T cells in Graves' hyperthyroidism and ophthalmopathy (dated by TCRdb to the late 2010s). Libraries were made using multiplex PCR. Sequencing relied on an Illumina HiSeq 2000. The TCR beta CDR3 regions were amplified from the RNA transcripts. The TCR CDR3 was subjected to a first round of RT-PCR using the HTBI primer set and the Qiagen OneStep RT-PCR kit. Through fastp at Q25 and MiXCR, TCRdb rebuilt clones from the public reads, retaining in-frame beta chains. Each entry merges the rows of one CDR3 protein and shows their most common DNA and genes. A total of hundreds of thousands of distinct CDR3 sequences appear in this sample, roughly 15% of them only once. Together, the top ten hold approximately 10% of the sample. The specimen was blood. These receptors all stem from a woman younger than 35 with Graves' hyperthyroidism.

This clonotype was recorded many times. The genes are TRBV7-9 and TRBJ1-5; D remains unclear. The CDR3 is 12 residues long. With 6 bases removed from V and 1 base from J, the gap between germline ends came to 4 bases. Looked up from germline, CDR1 is SEHNR and CDR2 is FQNEAQ (reference sequence). For the CDR3, the DNA is TGTGCCAGCAGTTTAAGCAATCAGCCCCAGCATTTT. This codes for CASSLSNQPQHF.

This clonotype was counted ten times or more. The chain recombines TRBV7-8 with TRBJ2-1, with TRBD2 identical over 7 bases. CDR3 length: 16 amino acids. The germline V gene has CDR1 SGHVS and CDR2 FQNEAQ. The V segment lost 1 base and the J segment 6 bases; nucleotides outside the gene matches: 9. Here the CDR3 reads CASSLGPAGEGNEQFF. CDR3 nucleotides: TGTGCCAGCAGCTTAGGTCCGGCGGGAGAAGGCAATGAGCAGTTCTTC.

The V gene is TRBV6-6, the J gene TRBJ2-6; 8 bases are shared with TRBD1. The CDR3 sequence is 19 residues long. The J segment lost 0 bases and the V segment lost 0 bases, leaving 7 bases of the junction unmatched. Germline CDR1 is MNHNY and CDR2 is SVGAGI (reference sequence). Written as DNA, the CDR3 is TGTGCCAGCAGTTACTCGAGAGGACAGGGCTCCTCTGGGGCCAACGTCCTGACTTTC. This translates into CASSYSRGQGSSGANVLTF.

There are many counts of this clonotype. CDR3 region: CASRSSGTRSTEQYF. The CDR3 DNA reads as TGTGCCAGCAGAAGTAGTGGGACTAGGTCTACGGAGCAGTACTTC. V usage is TRBV12-3 or TRBV12-4 and J usage is TRBJ2-7, with TRBD2 matching over 8 bases. The CDR3 contains 15 residues. V was clipped by 6 bases and J by 7 bases; unmatched bases: 14.

The table lists this clonotype with many counts. One end of the junction fails to match germline, which may point to a read error. The rearrangement links TRBV18 to TRBJ1-1, with D unclear. Germline CDR1 is KGHSH and CDR2 is LQKENI. The CDR3 has 15 amino acids. Written as DNA, the CDR3 is TGTGCCAGCTCACCAACTGACAATAAGAACCCTGAAGCTTTCTTT. This encodes CASSPTDNKNPEAFF.

This clonotype was seen ten or more times. The DNA of the CDR3 is TGCAGCGTACCACGCCGGGACAGACCCACAGATACGCAGTATTTT. It encodes CSVPRRDRPTDTQYF. The J gene is TRBJ2-3, the V gene TRBV29-1; 7 nucleotides align to TRBD1. Looked up from germline, CDR1 is SQVTM and CDR2 is ANQGSEA. The J segment lost 2 bases and the V segment lost 6 bases, leaving 11 bases of the junction unmatched. The CDR3 has 15 amino acids.

This clonotype showed up just a few times. The rearrangement uses TRBV6-2 or TRBV6-3 and TRBJ2-7, with 7 positions matching TRBD1. Per germline, CDR1 MNHEY and CDR2 SVGEGT. Losses at the gene ends were 8 bases for V and 5 bases for J; bases not matched to a gene: 12. The CDR3 runs to 14 residues. The CDR3 DNA sequence: TGTGCCAGCCGACTACAGGGGTGGGGAGACGAGCAGTACTTC. Translation gives CASRLQGWGDEQYF.

There are many counts of this clonotype. The gene calls are TRBV30 and TRBJ2-3; 9 bases agree with TRBD2. V was clipped by 1 base and J by 3 bases; unmatched bases: 5. The CDR3 is 15 residues long. Germline CDR1 GTSNPN, CDR2 SVGIG (reference sequence). As DNA, the CDR3 is TGTGCCTGGAGTGGGTTAGCGGGAGTGACAGATACGCAGTATTTT. Residues: CAWSGLAGVTDTQYF.

In its sample, this clonotype was seen many times. The V gene is TRBV7-2, the J gene TRBJ2-5, with 14 bases identical to TRBD2. V lost 1 base, J lost 5 bases, and 0 bases stayed unmatched. Per the germline V gene, CDR1 is SGHTA and CDR2 is FQGNSA. The CDR3 length is 15 residues. The CDR3 sequence: CASSLGTSGGETQYF. The CDR3 DNA reads as TGTGCCAGCAGCTTAGGGACTAGCGGGGGGGAGACCCAGTACTTC.

The genes are TRBV5-1 and TRBJ2-3, with 10 positions matching TRBD1. The germline V gene encodes CDR1 SGHRS and CDR2 YFSETQ. V lost 2 bases to trimming and J lost 4 bases; unmatched junction nucleotides: 7. The CDR3 has 16 amino acids. The CDR3, as DNA: TGCGCCAGCAGCTTAAGTCCCGGGACAGGGGCAGATACGCAGTATTTT. Encoded protein: CASSLSPGTGADTQYF.

This clonotype was detected ten times or more. The chain joins TRBV20-1 to TRBJ2-1, with 13 bases that match TRBD2. The CDR3 covers 15 residues. Germline CDR1 is DFQATT and CDR2 is SNEGSKA (reference sequence). After removal of 7 bases from V and 10 bases from J, the junction contained 13 bases not matched to a gene. Here the CDR3 DNA reads TGCAGTGTTTCATTGGGACTAGCGGGATCGTACGAGCAGTTCTTC. Encoded protein: CSVSLGLAGSYEQFF.

The V gene is TRBV4-3, the J gene TRBJ2-3; a possible D gene is TRBD1 (5 bases). The V end was cut by 5 bases, the J end by 2 bases, with 11 bases between. CDR3 size: 14 residues. Germline CDR1 reads LGHNA; CDR2 reads YSLEER. The CDR3 here is CASSLQEPTDTQYF. In DNA form, the CDR3 reads TGCGCCAGCAGCTTACAGGAGCCCACAGATACGCAGTATTTT.

This clonotype has a handful of counts. This chain uses TRBV20-1 with TRBJ2-7, with D hard to call. V was shortened by 3 bases and J by 1 base, with 7 bases between the two germline ends. Germline V CDR1 and CDR2: DFQATT, SNEGSKA (reference sequence). This CDR3 contains 12 residues. CDR3 loop: CSASHRSYEQYF. The CDR3 DNA reads TGCAGTGCTAGTCACAGATCCTACGAGCAGTACTTC.

The chain links TRBV5-1 to TRBJ2-1; 13 nucleotides line up with TRBD2. CDR3 length: 19 residues. V shed 2 bases, J shed 0 bases, and the junction held 8 bases outside the gene matches. Germline V gene lookup returns CDR1 SGHRS and CDR2 YFSETQ. DNA for the CDR3: TGCGCCAGCAGCTTCGGGGGGACTAGCGGGACTCCCTCCTACAATGAGCAGTTCTTC. Residues: CASSFGGTSGTPSYNEQFF.

The table lists this clonotype with many counts. V usage is TRBV20-1 and J usage is TRBJ2-5, with D hard to call. Trimming shortened V by 5 bases and J by 1 base, and 2 bases separated the two germline ends. CDR1 DFQATT and CDR2 SNEGSKA come from the germline V gene (reference sequence). The CDR3 loop spans 10 amino acids. The CDR3 nucleotides are TGCAGTGCTCCCCAAGAGACCCAGTACTTC. This translates into CSAPQETQYF.

This clonotype was detected ten times or more. The genes are TRBV20-1 and TRBJ2-3; a possible D gene is TRBD2 (6 bases). The length of the CDR3 is 13 residues. V was cut by 6 bases and J by 1 base, with 11 bases left in between. Looked up from germline, CDR1 is DFQATT and CDR2 is SNEGSKA (reference sequence). The CDR3 coding sequence is TGCAGTGCAGGGACTTTCCGCACAGATACGCAGTATTTT. Translation gives CSAGTFRTDTQYF.

This clonotype was recorded at least ten times. The V and J genes are TRBV28 and TRBJ1-5; D is undetermined. This CDR3 is built from 15 residues. The V end lost 3 bases, the J end lost 2 bases, and 11 bases lay between the germline ends. Germline V lookup: CDR1 MDHEN, CDR2 SYDVKM. CDR3 amino acids: CASSFDIVGNQPQHF. As DNA, the CDR3 is TGTGCCAGCAGTTTCGACATCGTAGGCAATCAGCCCCAGCATTTT.